A single T cell receptor beta chain is shown here with its context. Antigen: not known. Germline assignment: CDR1 SGDLS and CDR2 YYNGEE. CDR3 length: 14 residues. The V and J ends lost 4 bases and 11 bases respectively, with 16 bases between them. This sample was taken from a study of graft-versus-host responses after intestinal transplantation. Study details: Those transplanted obtained multivisceral, liver-intestinal, or isolated intestinal grafts. Every transplant recipient was induced with anti-thymocyte globulin, then maintained on tacrolimus and steroids for about 3 years.

Sequencing used immunoSEQ multiplex PCR; TCRdb keeps in-frame clones, though not all of them. The sample contains 99,000 or so clones, about 90% of which appear only once. The starting material was unstimulated CD8+ T cells sorted from spleen or lymph node cells, obtained before transplant. The clonotype was recovered from a human donor who was the organ donor for an intestinal transplant. This chain uses TRBV9 with TRBJ1-6, with D tentatively TRBD1 (6 bases). In nucleotides, the CDR3 is TGTGCCAGCAGCAAAACAGGGTTTAGTCCACCCCTCCACTTT. Translation: CASSKTGFSPPLHF. Filled out from reference TRBV9 and TRBJ1-6, the complete variable domain reads DSGVTQTPKHLITATGQRVTLRCSPRSGDLSVYWYQQSLDQGLQFLIQYYNGEERAKGNILERFSAQQFPDLHSELNLSSLELGDSALYFCASSKTGFSPPLHFGNGTRLTVT.